This T cell receptor beta chain was recovered during a study of beta chain features in type 1 diabetes. Using CD45RO/CCR7/CD25/CD127/CD95/CD27, CD4+ naive, central memory, regulatory and stem cell-like memory cells were sorted. Study-wide results and caveats: Among patients with Type 1 diabetes, TCRB CDR3s were moderately but significantly shorter in every one of the four CD4+ subsets. It was among patients, rather than healthy donors, that naive, central memory and Treg TCRB repertoires appeared more similar.

CDR3 size: 14 residues. Trimming at V came to 2 bases and at J to 1 base, leaving 4 bases not matched to a gene. Looked up from germline, CDR1 is SQVTM and CDR2 is ANQGSEA. As every portion of the isolated RNA was reverse transcribed, the sequencing read expressed TCRB transcripts. An average around 3.5 million reads came from naive, central memory and regulatory T cell samples. Sequenced by immunoSEQ multiplex PCR; TCRdb stores in-frame clones only, minus some. The sample carries roughly 610,000 clones, 15% recorded once. Concerning this clone itself: Antigen: not known.

J is TRBJ2-5 and V is TRBV29-1; the match to TRBD1 covers 7 bases. Material for sequencing was naive CD4+ T cells from blood. This sequence was found in a young man in good health. The CDR3 sequence: CSVEPRDSQETQYF. CDR3 in DNA: TGCAGCGTTGAACCCCGGGACAGCCAAGAGACCCAGTACTTC.